The 32 T cell receptor beta chains given below trace back to one sample, sequenced in a study of blood T cell repertoires in COVID-19. Assay: immunoSEQ multiplex PCR; the TCRdb copy retains only in-frame clones and omits some. Of roughly 200,000 clones listed, around 82% were seen once; the top ten hold 4.5% to 5%. The sample taken for sequencing was PBMCs or T cells enriched from blood (not recorded which). These TCRs come from a woman between 50 and 59 years old who had been exposed to COVID-19.

V gene TRBV6-5 combines with J gene TRBJ1-6; weak D call: TRBD1 (6 bases). Germline V lookup: CDR1 MNHEY, CDR2 SVGAGI. The germline V and J ends were trimmed by 6 bases and 6 bases, with 12 bases remaining between them. The CDR3 contains 14 residues. In nucleotides, the CDR3 is TGTGCCAGCAGGATGACAGGCGGTAATTCACCCCTCCACTTT. This gives the protein CASRMTGGNSPLHF.

The chain employs TRBV2 and TRBJ2-7; 10 bases fit TRBD1. Germline-derived CDR1 and CDR2 are SNHLY and FYNNEI. The ends lost 7 bases at V and 3 bases at J; junction bases unmatched: 6. This CDR3 has 14 amino acids. CDR3 sequence: CASIPGQGSYEQYF. CDR3 in DNA: TGTGCCAGCATTCCGGGACAGGGGAGCTACGAGCAGTACTTC.

The chain carries TRBV10-2 and TRBJ1-6; no firm D call. From germline, CDR1 is WSHSY and CDR2 SAAADI. This CDR3 spans 13 amino acids. The V and J ends lost 2 bases and 6 bases respectively, with 5 bases between them. CDR3 sequence: CASSEPGNSPLHF. The CDR3 DNA sequence: TGCGCCAGCAGTGAGCCGGGTAATTCACCCCTCCACTTT.

V and J are TRBV5-1 and TRBJ1-6; no firm D call. The germline V and J ends were trimmed by 3 bases and 9 bases, with 10 bases remaining between them. This CDR3 contains 13 residues. Looked up from germline, CDR1 is SGHRS and CDR2 is YFSETQ. The DNA for the CDR3 is TGCGCCAGCAGCTCCGACGGGTTTTCACCCCTCCACTTT. This sequence encodes CASSSDGFSPLHF.

V and J are TRBV7-2 and TRBJ2-3, with TRBD2 matching over 7 bases. The CDR3 is made up of 14 amino acids. The trim removed 2 bases at V and 5 bases at J, leaving 4 bases unmatched. Germline V gene data show CDR1 as SGHTA and CDR2 as FQGNSA. The CDR3 loop is CASSLRGELDTQYF. In DNA form, the CDR3 reads TGTGCCAGCAGCTTACGGGGGGAGTTAGATACGCAGTATTTT.

J is TRBJ2-5 and V is TRBV27; 10 bases match TRBD1. CDR1 is MNHEY and CDR2 is SMNVEV in the germline V gene (reference sequence). This CDR3 is built from 16 residues. V dropped 3 bases and J dropped 5; count of bases not matched to a gene: 9. CDR3 in amino acids: CASSFIRDRGGETQYF. Here the CDR3 DNA reads TGTGCCAGCAGTTTCATCCGGGACAGGGGCGGGGAGACCCAGTACTTC.

This rearrangement joins TRBV19 to TRBJ2-3; the match to TRBD2 covers 7 bases. The CDR3 is 13 amino acids. V gave up 3 bases and J gave up 3 bases; unmatched junction bases: 0. The germline gives CDR1 LNHDA, CDR2 SQIVND (reference sequence). The CDR3 nucleotides read TGTGCCAGTAGTATCGGGGGGACAGATACGCAGTATTTT. Translating it yields CASSIGGTDTQYF.

A remark on this clone: The DNA is omitted, as the CDR3 cannot be located on it reliably, and the CDR3 follows TCRdb's listing. V is TRBV7-9 and J is TRBJ1-3; the table's D call, TRBD1, was not checked against the DNA. CDR1 SEHNR and CDR2 FQNEAQ come from the germline V gene (reference sequence). The CDR3 spans 16 amino acids, including both terminal residues. The CDR3 reads CASSFGPGQPVDTIYF.

J is TRBJ1-2 and V is TRBV6-4; 9 nucleotides agree with TRBD1. The CDR3 consists of 16 residues. After removal of 5 bases from V and 2 bases from J, the junction contained 9 bases not matched to a gene. Germline V gene sequence: CDR1 MRHNA, CDR2 SNTAGT. As DNA, the CDR3 is TGTGCCAGCAGTAAGGGACAGGGATCCGAGAACTATGGCTACACCTTC. Its protein is CASSKGQGSENYGYTF.

CDR3 coding DNA: TGCGCCAGCAGCTTAGGGCCTCGAGGCAGGGTCAATGAGCAGTTCTTC. It specifies CASSLGPRGRVNEQFF. This chain links TRBV5-1 with TRBJ2-1; D perhaps matches TRBD1 (5 bases). V lost 2 bases, J lost 6 bases, and 18 bases lay in between. This CDR3 has 16 residues. CDR1 is SGHRS and CDR2 is YFSETQ in the germline V gene.

The rearrangement links TRBV5-4 to TRBJ1-6; 7 positions agree with TRBD1. Looked up from germline, CDR1 is SGHNT and CDR2 is YYREEE (reference sequence). The CDR3 loop spans 15 amino acids. Unmatched junction bases numbered 1, after V lost 0 bases and J lost 4 bases. In DNA form, the CDR3 reads TGTGCCAGCAGCTTGGGGGGACAGTATAATTCACCCCTCCACTTT. It translates to CASSLGGQYNSPLHF.

This clone was counted once. This CDR3 reads CASNAVGGGYEQYF. CDR3 nucleotide sequence: TGCGCCAGCAACGCTGTTGGCGGGGGCTACGAGCAGTACTTC. The gene calls are TRBV5-1 and TRBJ2-7; TRBD2 matches 7 bases. With 6 bases clipped from V and 3 bases from J, the junction kept 9 bases outside the gene matches. The CDR3 is made up of 14 amino acids. Germline V gene data show CDR1 as SGHRS and CDR2 as YFSETQ. Together with reference TRBV5-1 and TRBJ2-7, the CDR3 gives the full variable domain: KAGVTQTPRYLIKTRGQQVTLSCSPISGHRSVSWYQQTPGQGLQFLFEYFSETQRNKGNFPGRFSGRQFSNSRSEMNVSTLELGDSALYLCASNAVGGGYEQYFGPGTRLTVT.

V and J are TRBV6-1 and TRBJ1-6, with 7 bases fitting TRBD1. The CDR3 totals 15 residues. J lost 10 bases, V lost 8 bases, and 14 bases had no gene match. Per the germline V gene, CDR1 is MNHNS and CDR2 is SASEGT. The CDR3 DNA sequence: TGTGCCAGCGGAGCCCCAACTACAGGGGAATCACCCCTCCACTTT. Protein: CASGAPTTGESPLHF.

This clone was observed at least ten times. The V and J genes are TRBV30 and TRBJ1-2; 8 bases fit TRBD1. This CDR3 is built from 14 residues. V shed 5 bases and J 6 bases; nucleotides not matched to a gene: 11. Germline CDR1 GTSNPN, CDR2 SVGIG (reference sequence). CDR3 in DNA: TGTGCCTGGCGGCCAGGGACAGGTGCCGATGGCTACACCTTC. This sequence encodes CAWRPGTGADGYTF.

This clone came up once. This chain connects TRBV19 to TRBJ1-4, with 7 positions matching TRBD1. CDR3 length: 16 residues. The germline gives CDR1 LNHDA, CDR2 SQIVND (reference sequence). V shed 4 bases and J 6 bases; nucleotides not matched to a gene: 11. CDR3 in DNA: TGTGCCAGTAGTACCGGCGAAACGGGGACAGATGAAAAACTGTTTTTT. Its translation is CASSTGETGTDEKLFF.

J is TRBJ1-2 and V is TRBV28; D is perhaps TRBD1 (5 bases). The ends were cut back, 5 bases at V and 8 bases at J, with 21 bases in the middle. CDR3 size: 15 residues. CDR1 MDHEN and CDR2 SYDVKM come from the germline V gene. CDR3 region: CASSLTGTTPGGYTF. CDR3 in DNA: TGTGCCAGCAGTCTAACCGGGACTACCCCGGGGGGCTACACCTTC.

This clone was seen more than once but under ten times. The chain employs TRBV3-1 (or the pseudogene TRBV3-2) and TRBJ2-2; the D gene is possibly TRBD2 (6 bases). The CDR3 is made up of 17 amino acids. Germline V gives CDR1 LGHDT, CDR2 YNNKEL (reference sequence). Trimming pared 3 bases from V and 4 bases from J, leaving 18 bases between. CDR3 coding DNA: TGTGCCAGCAGCCATGTGAGAGGAGCGGGCGTCACCGGGGAGCTGTTTTTT. Protein sequence: CASSHVRGAGVTGELFF.

Points on this clone: Other nucleotide sequences from this sample produce the same CDR3. The J gene is TRBJ1-1, the V gene TRBV19; no clear D gene. This CDR3 comprises 11 residues. Deletions cut 7 bases from V and 2 bases from J, with 5 bases between. From germline, CDR1 is LNHDA and CDR2 SQIVND (reference sequence). The CDR3 sequence is CASTLNTEAFF. The CDR3 DNA sequence: TGTGCCAGTACCCTTAACACTGAAGCTTTCTTT.

V usage is TRBV7-9 and J usage is TRBJ1-2; D gene unclear. The germline V and J ends were trimmed by 5 bases and 7 bases, with 14 bases remaining between them. Germline CDR1 reads SEHNR; CDR2 reads FQNEAQ (reference sequence). The CDR3 consists of 13 residues. CDR3 loop: CASSPPGAGGYTF. The CDR3 bases are TGTGCCAGCAGCCCACCGGGAGCGGGTGGCTACACCTTC.

V and J are TRBV10-1 and TRBJ1-1; D uncertain. CDR1 and CDR2 (germline): WNHNN, SYGVQD (reference sequence). The CDR3 contains 13 residues. V was cut by 6 bases and J by 5 bases, with 13 bases left in between. CDR3 DNA: TGCGCCAGCAGCCCAGGTCCCCAGACTGAAGCTTTCTTT. Amino acid sequence: CASSPGPQTEAFF.

The chain is built from TRBV7-8 and TRBJ2-1; D call uncertain. Germline CDR1 reads SGHVS; CDR2 reads FQNEAQ. The ends were cut back, 8 bases at V and 7 bases at J, with 9 bases in the middle. CDR3 length: 11 residues. CDR3: CASAITNEQFF. CDR3 in DNA: TGTGCCAGCGCCATAACAAATGAGCAGTTCTTC.

The chain joins TRBV9 to TRBJ2-4; the D is unclear. CDR1 and CDR2 from the germline V gene are SGDLS and YYNGEE. V lost 3 bases and J 0 bases, leaving 28 bases between the germline ends. CDR3 length equals 21 residues. CDR3 residues: CASSGLLSVAVGPIAKNIQYF. The DNA for the CDR3 is TGTGCCAGCAGCGGTCTCCTATCTGTGGCGGTGGGTCCAATAGCCAAAAACATTCAGTACTTC.

The chain couples TRBV11-3 to TRBJ2-7; the match to TRBD1 covers 7 bases. The CDR3 is made up of 13 amino acids. CDR1 SGHNT and CDR2 YENEEA come from the germline V gene. V dropped 5 bases and J dropped 3; count of bases not matched to a gene: 4. CDR3 sequence: CASSEGQLYEQYF. CDR3 bases: TGTGCCAGCAGCGAGGGACAGCTCTACGAGCAGTACTTC.

V is TRBV19 and J is TRBJ1-1; 10 nucleotides agree with TRBD1. V was pared by 5 bases and J by 5 bases, with 14 bases of the junction left unmatched. The germline V gene has CDR1 LNHDA and CDR2 SQIVND (reference sequence). This CDR3 has 17 amino acids. CDR3 sequence (DNA): TGTGCCAGTAGTGCCGGGACAGGGGCCCGGAGGGGAACTGAAGCTTTCTTT. This codes for CASSAGTGARRGTEAFF.

This clone was seen a few times. This chain links TRBV9 with TRBJ1-1; no clear D. Per the germline V gene, CDR1 is SGDLS and CDR2 is YYNGEE. The V and J ends lost 0 bases and 8 bases respectively, with 8 bases between them. This CDR3 is built from 12 residues. CDR3 amino acids: CASSVESREAFF. CDR3 coding DNA: TGTGCCAGCAGCGTAGAATCGAGGGAAGCTTTCTTT.

V gene TRBV15 combines with J gene TRBJ1-5; D perhaps matches TRBD1 (6 bases). Germline V gene data show CDR1 as LNHNV and CDR2 as YYDKDF (reference sequence). The V and J ends lost 1 base and 2 bases respectively, with 12 bases between them. This CDR3 comprises 16 residues. The CDR3 loop is CATSRAGRGGNQPQHF. In DNA, the CDR3 is TGTGCCACCAGCAGAGCGGGCAGGGGAGGCAATCAGCCCCAGCATTTT. Drawing the rest from reference TRBV15 and TRBJ1-5, the complete variable domain is DAMVIQNPRYQVTQFGKPVTLSCSQTLNHNVMYWYQQKSSQAPKLLFHYYDKDFNNEADTPDNFQSRRPNTSFCFLDIRSPGLGDTAMYLCATSRAGRGGNQPQHFGDGTRLSIL.

The chain combines TRBV12-3 or TRBV12-4 with TRBJ1-2; D may be TRBD1 (5 bases). The CDR3 loop spans 13 amino acids. V gave up 2 bases and J gave up 8 bases, with 12 bases separating them. This chain's CDR3 is CASSLTREEGYTF. For the CDR3, the DNA is TGTGCCAGCAGTTTAACCAGGGAGGAAGGCTACACCTTC.

The chain combines TRBV25-1 with TRBJ1-6, with a tentative D call TRBD1 (5 bases). CDR3 length: 13 residues. Trimming took 2 bases from V and 15 from J, leaving 14 bases between them. Germline CDR1 MGHDK, CDR2 SYGVNS. The chain's CDR3 is CASSEVPLGVLHF. The CDR3 DNA sequence: TGTGCCAGCAGTGAAGTCCCCTTAGGGGTCCTCCACTTT.

This sequence joins TRBV4-3 and TRBJ2-3; 7 bases fit TRBD1. The CDR3 totals 19 residues. Trimming at V came to 2 bases and at J to 4 bases, leaving 18 bases not matched to a gene. Looked up from germline, CDR1 is LGHNA and CDR2 is YSLEER. The chain's CDR3 is CASSQPGPRQGALPDTQYF. Here the CDR3 DNA reads TGCGCCAGCAGCCAACCCGGACCCCGACAGGGCGCTCTCCCAGATACGCAGTATTTT.

In this sample, this clone turned up once. V is TRBV29-1 and J is TRBJ2-1; no clear D. The CDR3 length is 10 residues. Germline values: CDR1 SQVTM, CDR2 ANQGSEA. With 6 bases removed from V and 4 bases from J, the gap between germline ends came to 4 bases. The CDR3 spells CSVQYNEQFF. CDR3 nucleotides: TGCAGCGTCCAGTACAATGAGCAGTTCTTC.

The chain uses TRBV7-2 and TRBJ1-1; TRBD1 might be the D (5 bases). V was shortened by 3 bases and J by 7 bases, with 9 bases between the two germline ends. The CDR3 covers 12 residues. From germline, CDR1 is SGHTA and CDR2 FQGNSA. CDR3 amino acids: CASSFTGFEAFF. CDR3 DNA sequence: TGTGCCAGCAGCTTCACAGGTTTTGAAGCTTTCTTT.

This clone was observed once. The chain uses TRBV10-3 and TRBJ2-3; TRBD1 agrees at 12 bases. This CDR3 has 16 residues. The germline CDR1 and CDR2 sequences are ENHRY and SYGVKD. The V gene end was trimmed by 1 base and the J gene end by 5 bases; junction bases not matched to a gene: 4. This chain's CDR3 is CAISEWGTGGQDTQYF. DNA for the CDR3: TGTGCCATCAGTGAGTGGGGGACAGGGGGCCAAGATACGCAGTATTTT.